Below, 5 T cell receptor beta chains from the same sample are listed, as sequenced in a study of glioma-infiltrating T cells after dendritic cell vaccination. Sequencing was performed with immunoSEQ multiplex PCR; in TCRdb, only in-frame clones are kept and a portion is missing. In the table there are about 96,000 clones, 79% of which are singletons. The sequences come from blood, collected before dendritic cell vaccination. The origin of the receptors is a human donor with glioblastoma.

A remark on this clone: An end of the junction does not agree with germline; a read error may underlie this. This sample includes further DNA sequences coding for the same CDR3. The chain links TRBV19 to TRBJ1-2; the match to TRBD1 covers 10 bases. This CDR3 region has 15 residues. Germline V gene sequence: CDR1 LNHDA, CDR2 SQIVND (reference sequence). The CDR3 loop reads CASTEGQGIYYGYTF. CDR3 bases: TGTGCCAGTACCGAGGGACAGGGGATCTACTATGGTTACACCTTC.

The genes are TRBV7-9 and TRBJ1-5, with D perhaps TRBD1 (5 bases). Germline loops: CDR1 SEHNR, CDR2 FQNEAQ (reference sequence). The CDR3 runs 12 residues. Trimming cost V 2 bases and J 6 bases, with 5 bases left between them. The CDR3 DNA reads as TGTGCCAGCAGCTTAAGGGGTCAGCCCCAGCATTTT. This codes for CASSLRGQPQHF.

V gene TRBV18 combines with J gene TRBJ2-5; D call uncertain. Looked up from germline, CDR1 is KGHSH and CDR2 is LQKENI. The CDR3 runs to 11 residues. V was cut by 4 bases and J by 4 bases, with 4 bases left in between. Written as DNA, the CDR3 is TGTGCCAGCTCACGTATAGAGACCCAGTACTTC. It codes for CASSRIETQYF.

V and J are TRBV6-1 and TRBJ1-5, with D tentatively TRBD1 (5 bases). The ends were cut back, 2 bases at V and 7 bases at J, with 24 bases in the middle. This CDR3 has 18 residues. From germline, CDR1 is MNHNS and CDR2 SASEGT. The CDR3 loop reads CASSENGAGHPGGQPQHF. DNA of the CDR3: TGTGCCAGCAGTGAAAATGGGGCAGGACACCCCGGAGGGCAGCCCCAGCATTTT.

The genes are TRBV30 and TRBJ1-2; D is perhaps TRBD1 (6 bases). Trimming shortened V by 2 bases and J by 2 bases, and 18 bases separated the two germline ends. The CDR3 has 16 residues. The germline CDR1 and CDR2 sequences are GTSNPN and SVGIG (reference sequence). CDR3 residues: CAWSYRVRLFNYGYTF. Here the CDR3 DNA reads TGTGCCTGGAGTTACAGGGTTAGGCTCTTCAACTATGGCTACACCTTC.